This T cell receptor beta chain was found in a study of CD8 T cells in Susac syndrome. Whole-study findings and limits: Only a relatively small number of individuals were included in the TCR sequencing and HLA analysis.

This clonotype was recorded only once. What it recognizes is unknown. Stable or active relapsing-remitting multiple sclerosis, untreated and meeting revised McDonald criteria, defined the controls. Isolation of CD8+ and CD4+ T cells was performed negatively, whereas enrichment of TEMRA cells was done by FACS. Random hexamers were used to reverse transcribe an amount of roughly 0.5 to 1 ug RNA. Amplification of TCR beta CDR3 spanned 54 Vbeta and 13 Jbeta via immunoSEQ multiplex PCR. TCRdb fed the immunoSEQ multiplex PCR reads into MiXCR, producing one record per CDR3 protein. The sample has about 200,000 distinct CDR3 sequences; 80% to 95% are singletons. The CDR3 loop spans 16 amino acids. V lost 5 bases, J lost 0 bases, and 8 bases stayed unmatched. Germline assignment: CDR1 SEHNR and CDR2 FQNEAQ (reference sequence).

Specimen: CD8+ T cells from PBMCs. The gene calls are TRBV7-9 and TRBJ1-1; 8 bases align to TRBD1. The clonotype was recovered from a human donor with multiple sclerosis. The DNA for the CDR3 is TGTGCCAGCAGCCGCATTCAGGGGGCGATGAACACTGAAGCTTTCTTT. The encoded protein is CASSRIQGAMNTEAFF.